The 3 T cell receptor beta chains in this list originate from one sample, sequenced in a study of memory CD4+ T cells and cytomegalovirus serostatus. Single viable CD3+CD4+CD8-CD45RO+ cells were sorted as the memory CD4+ T cells. Sequenced by immunoSEQ multiplex PCR; TCRdb stores in-frame clones only, minus some. The sample has 75,000 to 90,000 clones, 80% seen once. The sequencing sample was made of memory CD4+ T cells from blood. Source of these receptors: an adult in good health and CMV-seronegative.

This chain joins TRBV4-1 and TRBJ1-2, with TRBD1 as a possible D gene (6 bases). Germline V lookup: CDR1 MGHRA, CDR2 YSYEKL. This CDR3 is built from 14 residues. Trimming removed 4 bases from V and 5 bases from J, with 14 bases in between. The CDR3 nucleotides are TGCGCCAGCAGCCCGCAAGGGGGAGGATATGGCTACACCTTC. Amino acid sequence: CASSPQGGGYGYTF.

The chain has TRBV13 and TRBJ2-6, with D perhaps being TRBD1 or TRBD2 (5 bases each). Trimming cost V 1 base and J 0 bases, with 10 bases left between them. The CDR3 is made up of 17 amino acids. CDR1 is PRHDT and CDR2 is FYEKMQ in the germline V gene (reference sequence). The DNA for the CDR3 is TGTGCCAGCAGCTTAGCGGGGCCTAGCTCTGGGGCCAACGTCCTGACTTTC. Its protein is CASSLAGPSSGANVLTF.

V is TRBV6-1 and J is TRBJ1-1, with 9 positions matching TRBD1. CDR3 length: 14 residues. Losses at the gene ends were 11 bases for V and 5 bases for J; bases not matched to a gene: 12. Looked up from germline, CDR1 is MNHNS and CDR2 is SASEGT. The CDR3 protein is CAAIKTDRGTEAFF. CDR3 nucleotides: TGTGCCGCCATTAAAACCGACAGGGGGACTGAAGCTTTCTTT.